This paragraph reports one T cell receptor beta chain. The source of the sample is a study of T cells in Graves' hyperthyroidism and ophthalmopathy. What was amplified from RNA transcripts were TCR beta CDR3 regions. First-round RT-PCR of the TCR CDR3 relied on the HTBI primer set. TCRdb used MiXCR to reprocess the multiplex PCR reads, holding one entry per CDR3 protein. Counted here are about 560,000 distinct CDR3 sequences, 16% occurring once; the ten biggest clones make up under 20%. This CDR3 is 14 amino acids long. The ends were cut back, 8 bases at V and 0 bases at J, with 13 bases in the middle. The germline CDR1 and CDR2 sequences are DFQATT and SNEGSKA (reference sequence). Stable hyperthyroidism: no ophthalmopathy progression over 18 months of follow-up.

The chain combines TRBV20-1 with TRBJ2-2; no firm D call. The TCR sequence derives from a woman younger than 30 with Graves' hyperthyroidism. Sequencing used blood. The CDR3 region is CSPAMFANTGELFF. In nucleotides, the CDR3 is TGCAGTCCCGCAATGTTCGCGAACACCGGGGAGCTGTTTTTT.